This T cell receptor beta chain was documented in a study of blood T cell repertoires in COVID-19. On the study more broadly: Samples of COVID-19 (acute and convalescent) were obtained from the United States, Italy and Spain. T cells, B-cell-depleted T cells, or PBMCs provided the cDNA or gDNA that served as material.

In the original analysis: From reference gene primer amplification, estimates of nucleated cell counts were derived. The method was immunoSEQ multiplex PCR; TCRdb's version includes in-frame clones alone and lacks a portion of them. V, J and clone size derive from that table, while D and trimming were established from the DNA sequence. Among roughly 290,000 clones listed, 75% to 95% were seen once. The sequencing sample was made of peripheral blood. This TCR derives from a woman between 25 and 40 years old with COVID-19, enrolled during active disease.

CDR3 protein: CASSERRDRDPSETQYF. The DNA for the CDR3 is TGTGCCAGCAGCGAGCGGAGGGACCGGGACCCCAGCGAGACCCAGTACTTC. The gene calls are TRBV3-1 (or the pseudogene TRBV3-2) and TRBJ2-5; a possible D gene is TRBD2 (6 bases). The V end was cut by 5 bases, the J end by 5 bases, with 24 bases between. The CDR3 has 17 residues. Germline CDR1 LGHDT, CDR2 YNNKEL (reference sequence).